This TCR beta chain was profiled in a study of cytomegalovirus exposure and HLA in healthy donors. Study findings and constraints: Some segments of the V type, notably TRBV6-2 and TRBV6-3, were excluded as indistinguishable. High specificity and sensitivity for cytomegalovirus status were reported for the classifier. In a later analysis, most CMV-associated TCR beta chains appeared HLA-restricted.

This CDR3 is 15 amino acids long. V shed 4 bases and J 2 bases; nucleotides not matched to a gene: 6. Per the germline V gene, CDR1 is LNHDA and CDR2 is SQIVND (reference sequence). With 60 Vbeta and 13 Jbeta primers, the PCR was carried out. The protocol was immunoSEQ multiplex PCR, while the TCRdb copy is restricted to in-frame clones and leaves out a portion. The sample has fewer than 150,000 clones; 65% to 90% are singletons. This clone was counted between two and nine times. Its antigen is undetermined. This TCR was recovered from a female donor in good health and CMV-seronegative. The sample was PBMCs. The V gene is TRBV19, the J gene TRBJ1-1; 8 bases agree with TRBD1. This CDR3 is CASSTGQEFNTEAFF. For the CDR3, the DNA is TGTGCCAGTAGTACGGGACAGGAGTTCAACACTGAAGCTTTCTTT.